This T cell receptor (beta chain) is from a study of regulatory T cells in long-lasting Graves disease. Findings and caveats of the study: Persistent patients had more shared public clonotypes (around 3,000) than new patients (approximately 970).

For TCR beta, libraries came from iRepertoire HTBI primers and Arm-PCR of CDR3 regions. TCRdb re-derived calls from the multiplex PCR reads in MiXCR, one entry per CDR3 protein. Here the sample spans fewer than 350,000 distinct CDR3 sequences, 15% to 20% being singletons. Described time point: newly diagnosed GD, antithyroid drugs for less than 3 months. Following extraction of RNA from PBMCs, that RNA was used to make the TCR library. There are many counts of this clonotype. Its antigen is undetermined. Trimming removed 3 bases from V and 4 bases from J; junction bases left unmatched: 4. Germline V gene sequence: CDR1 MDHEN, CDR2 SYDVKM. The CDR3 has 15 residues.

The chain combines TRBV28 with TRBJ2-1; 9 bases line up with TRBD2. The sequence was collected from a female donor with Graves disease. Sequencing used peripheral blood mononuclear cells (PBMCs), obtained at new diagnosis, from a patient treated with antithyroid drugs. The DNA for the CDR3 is TGTGCCAGCAGTTTCGTGCGGGAGGGTTACAATGAGCAGTTCTTC. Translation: CASSFVREGYNEQFF.